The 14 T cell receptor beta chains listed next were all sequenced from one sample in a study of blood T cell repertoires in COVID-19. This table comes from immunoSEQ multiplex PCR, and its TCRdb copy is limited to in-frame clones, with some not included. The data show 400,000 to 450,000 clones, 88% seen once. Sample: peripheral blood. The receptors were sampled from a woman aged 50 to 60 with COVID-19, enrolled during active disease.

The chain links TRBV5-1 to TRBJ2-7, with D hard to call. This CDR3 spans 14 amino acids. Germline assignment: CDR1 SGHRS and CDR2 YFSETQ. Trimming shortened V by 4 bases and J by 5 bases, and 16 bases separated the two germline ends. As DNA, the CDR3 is TGCGCCAGCAGCGTCCGACCGCTTCAGGACGAGCAGTACTTC. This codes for CASSVRPLQDEQYF.

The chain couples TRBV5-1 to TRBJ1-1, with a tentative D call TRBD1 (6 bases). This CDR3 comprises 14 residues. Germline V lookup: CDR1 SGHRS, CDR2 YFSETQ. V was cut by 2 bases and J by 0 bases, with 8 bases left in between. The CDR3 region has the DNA TGCGCCAGCAGCTTCGGACAGTTGAACACTGAAGCTTTCTTT. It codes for CASSFGQLNTEAFF.

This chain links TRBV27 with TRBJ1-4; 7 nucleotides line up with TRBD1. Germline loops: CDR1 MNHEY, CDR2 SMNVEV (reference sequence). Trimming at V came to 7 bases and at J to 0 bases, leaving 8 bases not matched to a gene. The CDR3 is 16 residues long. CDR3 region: CASNGQERTTNEKLFF. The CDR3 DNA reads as TGTGCCAGCAACGGACAGGAAAGAACAACTAATGAAAAACTGTTTTTT.

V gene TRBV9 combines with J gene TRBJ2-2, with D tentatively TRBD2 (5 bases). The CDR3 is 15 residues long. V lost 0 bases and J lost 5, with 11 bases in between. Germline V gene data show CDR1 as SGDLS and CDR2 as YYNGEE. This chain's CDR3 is CASSVGGSGTGELFF. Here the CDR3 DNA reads TGTGCCAGCAGCGTAGGAGGGTCTGGGACCGGGGAGCTGTTTTTT.

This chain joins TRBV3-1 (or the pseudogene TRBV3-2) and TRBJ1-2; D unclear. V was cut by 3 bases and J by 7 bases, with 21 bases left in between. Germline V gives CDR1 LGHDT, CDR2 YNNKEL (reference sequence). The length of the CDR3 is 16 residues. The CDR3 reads CASSHMSLQADSGYTF. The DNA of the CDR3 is TGTGCCAGCAGCCATATGTCCCTGCAAGCGGATTCTGGCTACACCTTC.

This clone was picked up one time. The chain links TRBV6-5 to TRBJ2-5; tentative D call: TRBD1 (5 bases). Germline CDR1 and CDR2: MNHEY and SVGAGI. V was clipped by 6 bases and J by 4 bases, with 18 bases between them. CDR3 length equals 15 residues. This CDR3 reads CASSRVGASRETQYF. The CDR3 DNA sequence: TGTGCCAGCAGCCGCGTAGGGGCTTCGAGAGAGACCCAGTACTTC.

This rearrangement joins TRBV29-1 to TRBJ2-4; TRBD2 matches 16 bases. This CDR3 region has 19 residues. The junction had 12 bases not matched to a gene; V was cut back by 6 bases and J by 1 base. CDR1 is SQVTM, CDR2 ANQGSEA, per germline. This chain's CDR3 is CSVSIGTSGGAWAKNIQYF. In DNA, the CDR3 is TGCAGCGTCTCGATCGGGACTAGCGGGGGGGCCTGGGCCAAAAACATTCAGTACTTC.

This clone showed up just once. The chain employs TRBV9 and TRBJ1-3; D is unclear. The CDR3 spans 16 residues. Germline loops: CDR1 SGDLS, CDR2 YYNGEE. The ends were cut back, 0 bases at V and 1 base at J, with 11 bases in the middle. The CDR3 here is CASSVAPRASGNTIYF. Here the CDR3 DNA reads TGTGCCAGCAGCGTAGCTCCGAGAGCTTCTGGAAACACCATATATTTT. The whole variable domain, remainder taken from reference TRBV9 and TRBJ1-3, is DSGVTQTPKHLITATGQRVTLRCSPRSGDLSVYWYQQSLDQGLQFLIQYYNGEERAKGNILERFSAQQFPDLHSELNLSSLELGDSALYFCASSVAPRASGNTIYFGEGSWLTVV.

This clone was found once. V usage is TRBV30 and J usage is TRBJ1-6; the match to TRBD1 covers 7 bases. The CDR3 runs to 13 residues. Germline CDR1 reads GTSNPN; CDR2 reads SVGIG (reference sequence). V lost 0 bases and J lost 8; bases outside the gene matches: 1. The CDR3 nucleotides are TGTGCCTGGAGTGTCGACAGGGATTCACCCCTCCACTTT. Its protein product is CAWSVDRDSPLHF.

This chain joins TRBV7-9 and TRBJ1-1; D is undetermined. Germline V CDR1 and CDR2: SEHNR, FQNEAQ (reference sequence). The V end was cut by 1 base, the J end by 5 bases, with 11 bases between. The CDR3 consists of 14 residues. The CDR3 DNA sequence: TGTGCCAGCAGCTTAGAGAGGCCGAATACTGAAGCTTTCTTT. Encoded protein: CASSLERPNTEAFF.

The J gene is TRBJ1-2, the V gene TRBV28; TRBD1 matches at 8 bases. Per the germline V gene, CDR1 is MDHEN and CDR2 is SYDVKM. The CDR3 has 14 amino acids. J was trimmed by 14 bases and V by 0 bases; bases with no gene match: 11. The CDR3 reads CASSLWGQVLGNTF. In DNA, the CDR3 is TGTGCCAGCAGTTTATGGGGACAGGTCTTGGGTAATACCTTC.

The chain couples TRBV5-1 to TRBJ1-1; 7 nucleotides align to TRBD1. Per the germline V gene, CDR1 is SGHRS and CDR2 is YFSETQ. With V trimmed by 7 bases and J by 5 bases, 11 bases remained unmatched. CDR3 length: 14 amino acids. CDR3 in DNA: TGCGCCAGCCGAGACCTACAGGGGAATACTGAAGCTTTCTTT. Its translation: CASRDLQGNTEAFF.

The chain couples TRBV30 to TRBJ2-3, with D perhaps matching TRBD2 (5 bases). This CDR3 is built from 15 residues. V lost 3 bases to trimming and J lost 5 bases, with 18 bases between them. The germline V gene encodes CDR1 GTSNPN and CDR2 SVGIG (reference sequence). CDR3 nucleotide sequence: TGTGCCTGGAGCTTACTAGTCCCGGGCCAAGATACGCAGTATTTT. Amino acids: CAWSLLVPGQDTQYF.

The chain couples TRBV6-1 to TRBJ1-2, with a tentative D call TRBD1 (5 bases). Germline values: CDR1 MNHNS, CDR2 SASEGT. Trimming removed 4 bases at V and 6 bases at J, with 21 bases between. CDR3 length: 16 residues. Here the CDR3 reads CASSVPSGEGLHGYTF. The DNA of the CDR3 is TGTGCCAGCAGTGTTCCTTCGGGGGAGGGGCTTCATGGCTACACCTTC.